This T cell receptor beta chain is from a study of T cell changes during pregnancy in multiple sclerosis. Only in-frame clones appear in the TCRdb table, and some are missing; sequencing was by immunoSEQ multiplex PCR. The table includes 48,000 or so clones, roughly 94% detected once. The material was CD4+ T cells from peripheral blood mononuclear cells, obtained in the first trimester of pregnancy. This clonotype originated in a female donor with multiple sclerosis, enrolled in a pregnancy study.

This chain's CDR3 is CASSSSGGSYEQYF. In nucleotides, the CDR3 is TGTGCCAGCAGTTCTAGCGGGGGCTCCTACGAGCAGTACTTC. The chain couples TRBV6-1 to TRBJ2-7, with 10 bases aligning to TRBD2. The V gene end was trimmed by 5 bases and the J gene end by 0 bases; junction bases not matched to a gene: 1. From germline, CDR1 is MNHNS and CDR2 SASEGT. This CDR3 has 14 residues.